The clone carrying this T cell receptor (beta chain) came up many times. Antigen: not known. One entry per CDR3 protein results from TCRdb running MiXCR on the reads. Of roughly 920,000 distinct CDR3 sequences in the sample, about 33% were seen once. This sample is drawn from a study of T cell repertoires in cytomegalovirus infection. For the study at large: Both recently identified HLA-C-restricted and well-studied HLA-B-restricted CMV epitopes were used in the study. Carrying CMV and the relevant HLA type showed in public TCR beta signatures.

Trimming pared 6 bases from V and 7 bases from J, leaving 15 bases between. The CDR3 sequence is 13 residues long. Germline CDR1 and CDR2: MNHEY and SMNVEV (reference sequence). Whole-study results and caveats: Using cumulative public TCR beta family frequency, the authors identified those who carried CMV together with the relevant HLA.

The origin of this receptor is a human donor in good health (CMV status not recorded). Some clones in this sample may be carry-over from other donors' samples. Sequencing was performed on cultured CD8+ T cells from PBMCs, taken from culture after CMV antigen stimulation. This sequence joins TRBV27 and TRBJ1-2; TRBD1 is a possible D gene (6 bases). The CDR3 DNA sequence: TGTGCCAGCAGCTTGGGGGGGCGCGGTGGCTACACCTTC. Translating it yields CASSLGGRGGYTF.